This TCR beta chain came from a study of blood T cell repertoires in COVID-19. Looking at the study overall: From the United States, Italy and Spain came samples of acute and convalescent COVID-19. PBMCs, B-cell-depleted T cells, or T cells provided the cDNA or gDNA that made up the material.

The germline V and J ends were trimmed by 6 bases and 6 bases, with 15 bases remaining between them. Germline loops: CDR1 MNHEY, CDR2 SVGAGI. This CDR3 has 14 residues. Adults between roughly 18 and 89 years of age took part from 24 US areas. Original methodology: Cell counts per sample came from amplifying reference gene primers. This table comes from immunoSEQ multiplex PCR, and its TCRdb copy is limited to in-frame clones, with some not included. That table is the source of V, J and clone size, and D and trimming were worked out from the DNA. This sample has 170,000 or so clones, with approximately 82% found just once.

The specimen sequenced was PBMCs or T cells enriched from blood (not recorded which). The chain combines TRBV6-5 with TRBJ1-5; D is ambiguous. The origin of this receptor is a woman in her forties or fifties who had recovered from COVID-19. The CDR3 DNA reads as TGTGCCAGCAGGGAGAGGGATGGCAGTCAGCCCCAGCATTTT. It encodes CASRERDGSQPQHF.